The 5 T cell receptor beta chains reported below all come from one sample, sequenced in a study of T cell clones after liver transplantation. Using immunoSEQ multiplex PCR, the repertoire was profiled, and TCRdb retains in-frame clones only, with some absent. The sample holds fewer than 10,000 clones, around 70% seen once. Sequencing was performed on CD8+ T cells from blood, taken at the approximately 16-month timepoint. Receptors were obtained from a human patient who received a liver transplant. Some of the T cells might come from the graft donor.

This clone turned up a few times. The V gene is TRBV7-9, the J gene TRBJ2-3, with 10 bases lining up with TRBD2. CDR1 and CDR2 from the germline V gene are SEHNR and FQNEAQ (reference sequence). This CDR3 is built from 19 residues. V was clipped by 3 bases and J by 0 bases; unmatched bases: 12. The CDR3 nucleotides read TGTGCCAGCAGCTTCCCCACCGGGACTAGCGAGACTAGCACAGATACGCAGTATTTT. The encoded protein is CASSFPTGTSETSTDTQYF.

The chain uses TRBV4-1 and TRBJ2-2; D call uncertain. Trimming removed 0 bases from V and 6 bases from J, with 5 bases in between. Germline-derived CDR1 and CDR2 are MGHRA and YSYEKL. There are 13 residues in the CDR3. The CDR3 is CASSQDRAGELFF. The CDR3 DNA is TGCGCCAGCAGCCAAGATCGGGCCGGGGAGCTGTTTTTT.

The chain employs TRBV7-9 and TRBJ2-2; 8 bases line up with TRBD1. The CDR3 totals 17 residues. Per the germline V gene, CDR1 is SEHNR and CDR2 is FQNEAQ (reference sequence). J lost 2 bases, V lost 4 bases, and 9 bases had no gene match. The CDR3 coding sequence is TGTGCCAGCAGCTCCCTCCGGACAGGGATAAACACCGGGGAGCTGTTTTTT. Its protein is CASSSLRTGINTGELFF.

The CDR3 nucleotides read TGCGCCAGCAGCTTGGGACTAGCGGCCGGTTGGGACACCGGGGAGCTGTTTTTT. Amino acids: CASSLGLAAGWDTGELFF. The chain couples TRBV5-1 to TRBJ2-2; TRBD2 matches at 9 bases. This CDR3 is 18 amino acids long. The ends lost 0 bases at V and 3 bases at J; junction bases unmatched: 9. Germline V gene data show CDR1 as SGHRS and CDR2 as YFSETQ.

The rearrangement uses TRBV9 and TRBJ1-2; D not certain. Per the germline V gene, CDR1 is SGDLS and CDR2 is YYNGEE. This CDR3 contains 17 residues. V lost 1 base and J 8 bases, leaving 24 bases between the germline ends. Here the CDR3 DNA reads TGTGCCAGCAGCGTAATCCCCCCCCAGGTCGCTAGTTTGGGCTACACCTTC. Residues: CASSVIPPQVASLGYTF.